The entry below gives a single T cell receptor beta chain sequence along with its context. Its antigen is not known. The data belong to a study of cytomegalovirus exposure and HLA in healthy donors. Study-wide findings and caveats: Sequencing likely generated an artifact that appeared as a cluster of highly shared sequence variants. The presence/absence work took it that sequencing depth was about the same across donors.

With V trimmed by 4 bases and J by 9 bases, 13 bases remained unmatched. This CDR3 is 16 amino acids long. Germline CDR1 MGHDK, CDR2 SYGVNS. The PCR used 60 Vbeta and 13 Jbeta primers. Per the original methods: Per a later analysis, the number of unique TCR beta chains was 75 million to 90 million, of which 9 million to 14 million were shared. Some clones are missing from TCRdb's copy, which holds only in-frame ones; the method was immunoSEQ multiplex PCR. V and J calls and clone size are as listed in that table; D and trimming were resolved from the DNA. The sample carries about 180,000 clones, roughly 75% recorded once.

The sequenced material came from PBMCs. The TCR sequence derives from a woman in her forties or fifties in good health and CMV-seropositive. The J gene is TRBJ2-1, the V gene TRBV25-1; 9 nucleotides match TRBD2. CDR3 bases: TGTGCCAGCAGTGTCCTAGGGGCGGGGGGGCTGACTGAGCAGTTCTTC. This codes for CASSVLGAGGLTEQFF. The complete variable domain, with remaining parts taken from reference TRBV25-1 and TRBJ2-1, reads EADIYQTPRYLVIGTGKKITLECSQTMGHDKMYWYQQDPGMELHLIHYSYGVNSTEKGDLSSESTVSRIRTEHFPLTLESARPSHTSQYLCASSVLGAGGLTEQFFGPGTRLTVL.